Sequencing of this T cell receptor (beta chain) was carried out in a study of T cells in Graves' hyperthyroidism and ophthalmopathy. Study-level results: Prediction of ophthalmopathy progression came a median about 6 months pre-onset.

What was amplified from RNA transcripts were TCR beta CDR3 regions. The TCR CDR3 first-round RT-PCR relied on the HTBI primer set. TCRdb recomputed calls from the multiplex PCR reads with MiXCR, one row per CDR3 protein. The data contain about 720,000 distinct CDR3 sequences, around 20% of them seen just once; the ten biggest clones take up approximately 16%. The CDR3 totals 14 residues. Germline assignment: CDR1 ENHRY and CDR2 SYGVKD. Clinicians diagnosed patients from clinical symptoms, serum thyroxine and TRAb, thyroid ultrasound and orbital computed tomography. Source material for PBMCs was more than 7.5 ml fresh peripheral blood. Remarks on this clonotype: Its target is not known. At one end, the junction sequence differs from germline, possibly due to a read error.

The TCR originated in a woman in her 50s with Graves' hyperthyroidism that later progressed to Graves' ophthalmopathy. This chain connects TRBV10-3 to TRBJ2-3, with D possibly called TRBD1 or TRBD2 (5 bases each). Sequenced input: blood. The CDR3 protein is CAITNGGSTGTQYF. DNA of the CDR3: TGTGCCATCACAAACGGAGGTAGCACAGGTACGCAGTATTTT.